In this sample, the clone carrying this T cell receptor beta chain turned up a few times. Its antigen is not identified. After 5'RACE with constant-segment primers, TCR alpha and TCR beta cDNA libraries carrying sample barcodes and UMIs were obtained. TCRdb reprocessed the 5' RACE reads via MiXCR and lists one record per CDR3 protein. There are about 84,000 distinct CDR3 sequences in the sample; approximately 14% occur only once, and about a third lies in the top ten. Trimming removed 0 bases from V and 3 bases from J, with 13 bases in between. This CDR3 region has 16 residues. CDR1 is LGHNA, CDR2 YSLEER, per germline. The data originate from a study of T-cell memory formation after mild COVID-19. Points from the study as a whole: Cross-reactive memory appears to have joined, as suggested by some responding clones showing up in pre-infection memory.

The sample taken for sequencing was PBMCs or a T cell subset sorted from them (not recorded which). This TCR came from an adult woman who had mild COVID-19 (a few samples of this study predate the infection). Cell type and time point are not known. J is TRBJ2-3 and V is TRBV4-3; D is possibly TRBD1 or TRBD2 (6 bases each). The CDR3 here is CASSQDAGGVTDTQYF. The CDR3 DNA reads TGCGCCAGCAGCCAAGATGCCGGGGGCGTTACAGATACGCAGTATTTT.